This paragraph covers one TCR beta chain sequence. Time point given: inflamed ileum from the surgical specimen. This entry comes from a study of T cell repertoires in ileal Crohn's disease. Study-level background: At surgery, about 36% of patients smoked, with median disease duration about eight years.

V was cut by 2 bases and J by 7 bases, with 12 bases left in between. The CDR3 extends over 14 amino acids. CDR1 and CDR2 from the germline V gene are SGHNT and YYREEE (reference sequence). Profiling relied on immunoSEQ multiplex PCR, and the TCRdb table lists in-frame clones only, not all of them. This table has some 4,600 clones, around four fifths appearing once. The sequenced material came from ileal tissue. This sequence was found in an adult with Crohn's disease. This chain links TRBV5-4 with TRBJ2-2; D is perhaps TRBD1 (6 bases). As DNA, the CDR3 is TGTGCCAGCAGCTTTGGGACACGGGGCGGGGAGCTGTTTTTT. Translation: CASSFGTRGGELFF.